This T cell receptor (beta chain) was sequenced for a study of T cell responses to AZD1222 COVID-19 vaccine (dated by TCRdb to about 2021). Notes on the research overall: A total of 233 trial participants underwent TCR sequencing, of whom 200 to 220 received two doses of AZD1222 and about 25 received two doses of the MenACWY control vaccine. Enrollment into the trials was organized by age into subgroups of 18-55, 56-69 and 70-plus years, and those subgroups contained around 150, 28 and 57 TCR-sequenced participants, respectively.

The research as a whole found: Reportedly, close to half of the unique spike-specific TCRs recognized epitopes lying outside the regions that are mutated in the B.1.351 and B.1.1.7 variants. CD4 TCRs associated with the vaccine covered the entire spike protein, and the dominant responses were in regions 160-218 and 743-854. Participants were mostly white British and included more females than males, and it was suggested by the authors that clonal diversity may have been underestimated. Only a handful of AZD1222 recipients were SARS-CoV-2 seropositive at baseline, limiting conclusions about previously exposed vaccinees. After two AZD1222 doses, both the breadth and the depth of spike-specific TCRs were significantly higher than at day 0 and than in MenACWY recipients. The 56-69-year group was small, and its depth increase did not reach significance, likely because of low power. No day 14 peak-response samples were available, so repertoires were characterized only after the peak T cell response.

As regards this clone: Which antigen it targets is not known. No clone much larger than this one lies a single base away; base qualities are absent.

Measured from the cysteine to the phenylalanine, the CDR3 is 13 residues long. The DNA shown is the 39-base CDR3, in frame from base 1. Deletion took 5 bases off V and 7 bases off J, with a span of 11 bases between the germline ends. CDR1 is given as SGHTA and CDR2 as FQGNSA, both from the germline V gene. The time point tag for this specimen amounts to: about 28 days (+/-7) after the second vaccine dose. Because spike-specific TCR depth and breadth did not differ between the two schedules, AZD1222 recipients who got a second dose at roughly 4 weeks were pooled with those who got a second dose at roughly 12 weeks. Samples from vaccinated people were obtained from the UK trials COV001 and COV002, which included a single-blind randomized controlled phase 2/3 trial of AZD1222 (ChAdOx1 nCoV-19) in healthy adults. For TCRbeta chain sequencing, PBMC samples were collected from trial participants at day 0 and at day 28 after the second dose.

The CDR3 regions of human TCRbeta chains were subjected to immunosequencing. As for the authors' bioinformatics: Repertoire TCRs were checked for matches against a reference library of SARS-CoV-2-specific TCRs that had been generated using the MIRA antigen-specificity platform. Breadth was defined as the fraction of unique TCRs that were SARS-CoV-2-associated. Depth was defined as the fraction of total T cells that were SARS-CoV-2-associated. Using the MIRA data, every spike-specific TCR was mapped to the spike region that the TCR reacted to and assigned to either a CD4 or a CD8 class. Log10-transformed breadth and depth values were compared by one-way ANOVA with Sidak's multiple comparisons tests. What TCRdb holds here is the immuneACCESS table cut down to in-frame rearrangements. Part of the clones is not present; checked against another copy, under half of the missing clones reflect an unresolved V gene, and the others are unexplained. The V and J calls and clone size come from that table; D and trimming were worked out from the DNA. In all, the sample holds more than 60,000 clones, and approximately 83% of those were seen once. The top ten clonotypes cover roughly 1.3% of the sample.

This receptor chain uses TRBV7-2 and TRBJ2-2; the D gene cannot be named for sure. Sample: peripheral blood, taken 28 days after the second AZD1222 dose. This sequence was found in an adult who received the AZD1222 COVID-19 vaccine. The CDR3 region reads CASSPPPHGELFF. Here is the DNA: TGTGCCAGCAGCCCACCCCCTCACGGGGAGCTGTTTTTT.